This T cell receptor beta chain was identified during a study of CD4+ T cells in melanoma. Only in-frame clones appear in the TCRdb table, and some are missing; sequencing was by immunoSEQ multiplex PCR. The sample holds about 15,000 clones, roughly two thirds seen once. The germline V gene encodes CDR1 SGHAT and CDR2 FQNNGV. Trimming pared 5 bases from V and 2 bases from J, leaving 6 bases between. The CDR3 is 12 residues long. The chain carries TRBV11-2 and TRBJ1-1; D is unclear. The sequenced sample was cells from a culture (not recorded whether cultured in vitro). The clonotype comes from a human donor with melanoma. CDR3 nucleotides: TGTGCCAGCAGCGGATTAAACACTGAAGCTTTCTTT. Translated, it gives CASSGLNTEAFF. Full variable domain (missing parts from reference TRBV11-2 and TRBJ1-1): EAGVAQSPRYKIIEKRQSVAFWCNPISGHATLYWYQQILGQGPKLLIQFQNNGVVDDSQLPKDRFSAERLKGVDSTLKIQPAKLEDSAVYLCASSGLNTEAFFGQGTRLTVV.